The clone carrying this T cell receptor (beta chain) was observed many times. Its antigen is currently unknown. The V segment lost 2 bases and the J segment 5 bases; nucleotides outside the gene matches: 7. The CDR3 extends over 15 amino acids. CDR1 is MNHNY and CDR2 is SVGAGI in the germline V gene (reference sequence). Amplification targeted TCR beta CDR3 regions from RNA transcripts. HTBI primers were employed in a first-round RT-PCR of the TCR CDR3. TCRdb used MiXCR to reprocess the multiplex PCR reads, holding one entry per CDR3 protein. Among 700,000 or so distinct CDR3 sequences listed, around 15% were seen once. This entry is derived from a study of T cells in Graves' hyperthyroidism and ophthalmopathy. General study results and limits: Classification by a 13 V-J model distinguished ophthalmopathy from stable hyperthyroidism.

The sequence was obtained from a man in his late teens or twenties with Graves' hyperthyroidism. The specimen was blood. The chain has TRBV6-6 and TRBJ2-5; 8 bases are a match to TRBD1. The CDR3 sequence: CASSYAGGAEETQYF. The CDR3 DNA reads TGTGCCAGCAGTTACGCAGGGGGCGCCGAGGAGACCCAGTACTTC.